The 4 T cell receptor beta chains in this list originate from one sample, sequenced in a study of cytomegalovirus exposure and HLA in healthy donors. PCR used 60 Vbeta primers and 13 Jbeta primers. Profiled with immunoSEQ multiplex PCR; TCRdb holds only in-frame clones, not every one. The sample holds around 160,000 clones, roughly 79% seen once. The source material was PBMCs. The receptors shown here come from a woman aged 40 to 50 in good health and CMV-seronegative.

The chain has TRBV7-6 and TRBJ2-1; 8 bases line up with TRBD2. The CDR3 is 18 amino acids. The junction had 12 bases not matched to a gene; V was cut back by 1 base and J by 4 bases. The germline CDR1 and CDR2 sequences are SGHVS and FNYEAQ. Here the CDR3 DNA reads TGTGCCAGCAGCTTAGACACTCCAGGCGCTAGCGGGTACAATGAGCAGTTCTTC. This codes for CASSLDTPGASGYNEQFF.

The J gene is TRBJ2-6, the V gene TRBV27; D is possibly TRBD1 (5 bases). The CDR3 contains 18 residues. Germline assignment: CDR1 MNHEY and CDR2 SMNVEV (reference sequence). Trimming removed 3 bases from V and 0 bases from J, with 15 bases in between. The DNA of the CDR3 is TGTGCCAGCAGTTTCAACCAGGGTCGTCTCTCTGGGGCCAACGTCCTGACTTTC. Its translation is CASSFNQGRLSGANVLTF.

The chain recombines TRBV2 with TRBJ2-7; a weak D match, TRBD2 (5 bases). This CDR3 has 13 amino acids. Germline loops: CDR1 SNHLY, CDR2 FYNNEI. Trimming removed 8 bases at V and 2 bases at J, with 13 bases between. CDR3 DNA: TGTGCCAGCGCCTACAGCGGTACCTACGAGCAGTACTTC. It encodes CASAYSGTYEQYF. Filled out from reference TRBV2 and TRBJ2-7, the complete variable domain reads EPEVTQTPSHQVTQMGQEVILRCVPISNHLYFYWYRQILGQKVEFLVSFYNNEISEKSEIFDDQFSVERPDGSNFTLKIRSTKLEDSAMYFCASAYSGTYEQYFGPGTRLTVT.

This clone was detected a few times. J is TRBJ1-1 and V is TRBV7-3, with TRBD1 identical over 7 bases. The CDR3 covers 14 residues. Trimming at V came to 4 bases and at J to 4 bases, leaving 6 bases not matched to a gene. The V gene's germline CDR1 is SGHTA and CDR2 FQGTGA. The DNA for the CDR3 is TGTGCCAGCAGCTCCTTGACAGGGCCCACTGAAGCTTTCTTT. It translates to CASSSLTGPTEAFF.